This TCR beta chain was recorded in a study of neurological immune-mediated disorders. General observations from the study: The absence of any CDR3 amino acid sequence shared by expanded clones across subjects suggests that repertoires were private in all groups.

5'RACE generated cDNA with 10-nucleotide random UMIs. TCRdb re-analysed the 5' RACE reads in MiXCR, keeping a single row per CDR3 protein. This table holds tens of thousands of distinct CDR3 sequences, approximately 13% found once. Germline CDR1 reads DFQATT; CDR2 reads SNEGSKA (reference sequence). The CDR3 consists of 13 residues. V shed 2 bases and J shed 0 bases, with 5 bases lying between them. Time point described: longitudinal time-point 3. Volunteers from a blood bank in Maryland, USA, made up the healthy controls. There are many counts of this clonotype. The antigen is undetermined. This receptor was obtained from a man aged 25-45 years in good health. Sequencing input: PBMCs. This chain connects TRBV20-1 to TRBJ2-1; D unresolved. Written as DNA, the CDR3 is TGCAGTGCTAGATGGGCCTCCTACAATGAGCAGTTCTTC. Encoded protein: CSARWASYNEQFF.